This T cell receptor (beta chain) was documented in a study of blood T cell repertoires in COVID-19. The overall study: Acute and convalescent COVID-19 samples came from the United States, Italy and Spain. Nucleic acid was either cDNA or gDNA, and it came from T cells, B-cell-depleted T cells, or PBMCs.

This table comes from immunoSEQ multiplex PCR, and its TCRdb copy is limited to in-frame clones, with some not included. Seen here are about 300,000 clones, 85% to 90% observed once, and the top ten hold less than 2%. V shed 3 bases and J 3 bases; nucleotides not matched to a gene: 6. Germline V lookup: CDR1 SGDLS, CDR2 YYNGEE. The CDR3 covers 16 residues. The receptor was isolated from a woman in her 30s with COVID-19, enrolled during active disease. The chain combines TRBV9 with TRBJ2-1, with 10 bases aligning to TRBD2. Sequencing input: peripheral blood. This CDR3 is CASSASGGGNYNEQFF. The CDR3 DNA reads TGTGCCAGCAGCGCCAGCGGGGGGGGGAACTACAATGAGCAGTTCTTC.